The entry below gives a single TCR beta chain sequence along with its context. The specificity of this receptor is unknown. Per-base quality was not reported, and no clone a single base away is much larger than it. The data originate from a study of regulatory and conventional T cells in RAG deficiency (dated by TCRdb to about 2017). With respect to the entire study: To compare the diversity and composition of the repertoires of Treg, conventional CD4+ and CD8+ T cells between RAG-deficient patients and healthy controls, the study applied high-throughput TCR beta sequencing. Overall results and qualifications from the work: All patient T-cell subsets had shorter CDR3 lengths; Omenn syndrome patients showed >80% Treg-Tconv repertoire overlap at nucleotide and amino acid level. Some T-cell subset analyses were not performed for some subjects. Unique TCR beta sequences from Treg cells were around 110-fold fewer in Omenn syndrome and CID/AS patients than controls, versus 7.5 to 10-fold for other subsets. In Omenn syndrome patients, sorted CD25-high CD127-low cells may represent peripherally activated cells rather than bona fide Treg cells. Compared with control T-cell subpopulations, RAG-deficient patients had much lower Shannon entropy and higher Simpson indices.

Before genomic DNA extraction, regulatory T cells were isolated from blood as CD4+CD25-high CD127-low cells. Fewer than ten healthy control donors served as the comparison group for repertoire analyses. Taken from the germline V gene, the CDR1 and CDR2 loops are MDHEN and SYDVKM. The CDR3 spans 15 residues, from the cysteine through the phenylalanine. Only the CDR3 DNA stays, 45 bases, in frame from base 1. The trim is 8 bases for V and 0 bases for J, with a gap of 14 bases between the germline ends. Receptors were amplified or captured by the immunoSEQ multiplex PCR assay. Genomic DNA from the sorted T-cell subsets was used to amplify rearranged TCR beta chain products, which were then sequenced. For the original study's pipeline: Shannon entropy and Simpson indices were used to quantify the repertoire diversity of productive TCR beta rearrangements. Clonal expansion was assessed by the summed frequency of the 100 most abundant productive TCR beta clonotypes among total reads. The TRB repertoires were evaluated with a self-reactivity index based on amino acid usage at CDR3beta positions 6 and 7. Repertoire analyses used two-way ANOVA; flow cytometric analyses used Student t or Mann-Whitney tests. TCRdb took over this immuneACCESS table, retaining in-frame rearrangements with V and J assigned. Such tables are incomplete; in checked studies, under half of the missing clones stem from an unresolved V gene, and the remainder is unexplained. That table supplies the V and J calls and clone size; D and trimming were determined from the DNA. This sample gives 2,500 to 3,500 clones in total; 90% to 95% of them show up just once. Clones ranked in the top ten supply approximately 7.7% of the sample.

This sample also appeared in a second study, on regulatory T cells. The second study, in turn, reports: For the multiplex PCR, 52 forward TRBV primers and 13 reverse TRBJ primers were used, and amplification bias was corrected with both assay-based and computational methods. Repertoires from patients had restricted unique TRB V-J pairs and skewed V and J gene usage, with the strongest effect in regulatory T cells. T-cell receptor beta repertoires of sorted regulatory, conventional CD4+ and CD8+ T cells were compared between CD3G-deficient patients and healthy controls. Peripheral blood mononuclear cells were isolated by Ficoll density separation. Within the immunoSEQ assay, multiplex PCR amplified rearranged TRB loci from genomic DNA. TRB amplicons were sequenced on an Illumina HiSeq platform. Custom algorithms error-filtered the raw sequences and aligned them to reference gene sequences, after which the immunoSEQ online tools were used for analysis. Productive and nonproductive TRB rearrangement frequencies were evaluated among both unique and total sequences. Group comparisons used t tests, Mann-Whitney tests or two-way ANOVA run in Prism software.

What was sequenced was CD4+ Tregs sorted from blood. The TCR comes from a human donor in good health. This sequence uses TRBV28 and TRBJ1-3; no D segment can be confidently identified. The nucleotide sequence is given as TGTGCCAGCGCGGGGAGGTTCCTCTCTGGAAACACCATATATTTT. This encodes CASAGRFLSGNTIYF.